This T cell receptor (beta chain) was observed in a study of T-cell reconstitution after alpha-beta-depleted transplantation in children. Researchers prepared the TCRbeta library using unique molecular identifiers, the study reports. One entry per CDR3 protein, called by TCRdb with MiXCR from the PCR reads. Of 530,000 or so distinct CDR3 sequences listed, over 20% are singletons. V lost 4 bases and J lost 8; bases outside the gene matches: 9. Germline V gives CDR1 SGHRS, CDR2 YFSETQ. The CDR3 length is 16 residues. In its sample, this clonotype was seen once. Its antigen is as yet unknown. Study outcomes and limitations: There were reportedly several hundred expanded graft clones from which alpha-beta T cells came about two months after transplant. Newly made T cells mostly supplied T-cell counts and diversity one year after transplant. Surviving recipient T cells and thymic progenitors produced the high day-60 TCRbeta diversity seen in some patients.

The specimen was PBMCs, collected before TCRalphabeta/CD19-depleted stem cell transplant. The TCR sequence derives from a boy less than two years old with Wiskott-Aldrich syndrome, due to receive a stem cell transplant. The genes are TRBV5-1 and TRBJ2-1, with 13 bases matching TRBD2. In DNA, the CDR3 is TGCGCCAGCAGCACCGGACTAGCGGGAGCATTGCATGAGCAGTTCTTC. It encodes CASSTGLAGALHEQFF.